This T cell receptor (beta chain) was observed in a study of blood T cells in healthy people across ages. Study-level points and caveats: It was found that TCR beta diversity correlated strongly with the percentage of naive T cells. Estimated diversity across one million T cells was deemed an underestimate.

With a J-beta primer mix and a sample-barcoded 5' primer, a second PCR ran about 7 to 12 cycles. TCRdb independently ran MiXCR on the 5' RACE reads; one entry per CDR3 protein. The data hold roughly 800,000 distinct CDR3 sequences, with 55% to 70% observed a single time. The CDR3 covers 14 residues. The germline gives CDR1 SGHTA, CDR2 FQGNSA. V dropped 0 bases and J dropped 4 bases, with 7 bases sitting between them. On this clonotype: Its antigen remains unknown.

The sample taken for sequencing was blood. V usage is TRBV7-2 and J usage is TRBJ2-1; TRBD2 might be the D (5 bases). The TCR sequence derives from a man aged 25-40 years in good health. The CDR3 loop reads CASSLATTYNEQFF. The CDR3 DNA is TGTGCCAGCAGCTTAGCGACTACTTACAATGAGCAGTTCTTC.